The clone carrying this T cell receptor beta chain was seen a single time. The antigen is unknown. The record originates from a study of immune evolution from preneoplasia to lung adenocarcinoma. The V end lost 3 bases, the J end lost 4 bases, and 4 bases lay between the germline ends. The length of the CDR3 is 11 residues. Germline CDR1 SEHNR, CDR2 FQNEAQ (reference sequence). Clones were sequenced by immunoSEQ multiplex PCR, and TCRdb holds only the in-frame ones, with some missing. This table holds about 5,400 clones, around 85% found once. General observations from the study: Compared with EGFR-mutant or double wild-type lesions, KRAS-mutant nodules were more clonal.

This receptor was obtained from a person aged 50-75 years with lung adenocarcinoma. The V gene is TRBV7-9, the J gene TRBJ2-7; D not certain. The source material was FFPE invasive lung adenocarcinoma tissue. The CDR3 DNA follows: TGTGCCAGCAGCTTCCAGTACGAGCAGTACTTC. Translation gives CASSFQYEQYF. The variable domain in full, with the rest retrieved from reference TRBV7-9 and TRBJ2-7, is DTGVSQNPRHKITKRGQNVTFRCDPISEHNRLYWYRQTLGQGPEFLTYFQNEAQLEKSRLLSDRFSAERPKGSFSTLEIQRTEQGDSAMYLCASSFQYEQYFGPGTRLTVT.